These T cell receptor beta chains were read from a single sample in a study of tumour-infiltrating T cells in Burkitt lymphoma. Sequencing used immunoSEQ multiplex PCR; TCRdb keeps in-frame clones, though not all of them. Here the sample spans some 15,000 clones, about 77% being singletons. Source material: tumor tissue. Every receptor here comes from a human donor with diffuse large B-cell lymphoma. Both conserved end residues are part of each CDR3. A D gene is named only where the DNA matches it firmly. Clone sizes are given selectively: once, few, many, or a class where the clone is expanded.

DNA: TGTGCCAGCAGCTTAGACGCATACGAGCAGTACTTC; CDR3: CASSLDAYEQYF; D: -; V: TRBV11-2; size: few; J: TRBJ2-7
DNA: TGTGCCATCGGAGGGGGCGGGACCCAAGAGACCCAGTACTTC; CDR3: CAIGGGGTQETQYF; D: -; V: TRBV10-3; size: -; J: TRBJ2-5
DNA: TGTGCCAGCATCCTTCAGGGTATTAACACTGAAGCTTTCTTT; CDR3: CASILQGINTEAFF; D: -; V: TRBV6-6; size: -; J: TRBJ1-1
DNA: TGTGCCAGCAGCTTTAGTCCGGGACTAGCGGGGGGTATCCACTCCTACGAGCAGTACTTC; CDR3: CASSFSPGLAGGIHSYEQYF; D: TRBD2; V: TRBV7-8; size: -; J: TRBJ2-7
DNA: TGTGCCAGCAGTGGGGTTTACAATCAGCCCCAGCATTTT; CDR3: CASSGVYNQPQHF; D: -; V: TRBV6-1; size: -; J: TRBJ1-5
DNA: TGTGCCAGCAGCTTAGCGATCGACAGGGCTAATGAAAAACTGTTTTTT; CDR3: CASSLAIDRANEKLFF; D: TRBD1; V: TRBV7-8; size: -; J: TRBJ1-4
DNA: TGTGCCATCAGTCAGGGGGGGAGCACAGATACGCAGTATTTT; CDR3: CAISQGGSTDTQYF; D: -; V: TRBV10-3; size: -; J: TRBJ2-3
DNA: TGTGCCAGCTCACCGACGGGGGCGGAGCAGTACTTC; CDR3: CASSPTGAEQYF; D: -; V: TRBV18; size: few; J: TRBJ2-7
DNA: TGCAGCGTTTCGAGATCAAGGGGCACTGAAGCTTTCTTT; CDR3: CSVSRSRGTEAFF; D: -; V: TRBV29-1; size: once; J: TRBJ1-1
DNA: TGTGCCAGCAGCTTGCCGGCTTTCCTAGACCAAGAGACCCAGTACTTC; CDR3: CASSLPAFLDQETQYF; D: -; V: TRBV7-9; size: -; J: TRBJ2-5
DNA: TGCGCCAGCAGCCCGGCTGTCGGTAGCGGGAGAAGAGAGCAGTACTTC; CDR3: CASSPAVGSGRREQYF; D: TRBD2; V: TRBV5-1; size: -; J: TRBJ2-7
DNA: TGTGCCAGCAGCTTAAGGGTCAGTTACACTGAAGCTTTCTTT; CDR3: CASSLRVSYTEAFF; D: -; V: TRBV7-8; size: -; J: TRBJ1-1
DNA: TGTGCCAGCAGCAAATCGCCCTCCGCGGGTGAGCAGTACTTC; CDR3: CASSKSPSAGEQYF; D: -; V: TRBV21-1; size: -; J: TRBJ2-7
DNA: TGTGCCAGCAGTCCGGAGGGGGCTGGAAACACCATATATTTT; CDR3: CASSPEGAGNTIYF; D: -; V: TRBV2; size: -; J: TRBJ1-3
DNA: TGTGCCAGCAGCCTCGTCCCGGGACAGGGTTTCTATGGCTACACCTTC; CDR3: CASSLVPGQGFYGYTF; D: TRBD1; V: TRBV9; size: -; J: TRBJ1-2
DNA: TGTGCCAGCAGTTACTCGGACAGTTCCTATGGCTACACCTTC; CDR3: CASSYSDSSYGYTF; D: -; V: TRBV6-5; size: -; J: TRBJ1-2
DNA: TGCAGCGTTGATGAGGGACGGCTGAACACTGAAGCTTTCTTT; CDR3: CSVDEGRLNTEAFF; D: -; V: TRBV29-1; size: -; J: TRBJ1-1
DNA: TGTGCCAGCAGTTACTCGGTGAACACTGAAGCTTTCTTT; CDR3: CASSYSVNTEAFF; D: -; V: TRBV6-6; size: -; J: TRBJ1-1
DNA: TGTGCCAGCTCACCTGAGGGGTGGGATAACTATGGCTACACCTTC; CDR3: CASSPEGWDNYGYTF; D: -; V: TRBV18; size: -; J: TRBJ1-2
DNA: TGTGCCACCCCCCTCCCCCCCACGACAGGGGGCCCGAATCAGCTCCAGCATTTT; CDR3: CATPLPPTTGGPNQLQHF; D: TRBD1; V: TRBV19; size: -; J: TRBJ1-5
DNA: TGTGCCAGCAGCGTAGGGGAAAGTGAGCAGTTCTTC; CDR3: CASSVGESEQFF; D: -; V: TRBV9; size: -; J: TRBJ2-1
DNA: TGTGCCAGCAGCTTAGCGAGATCATCTTACGAGCAGTACTTC; CDR3: CASSLARSSYEQYF; D: -; V: TRBV7-8; size: -; J: TRBJ2-7
DNA: TGTGCCATCAGTGGGGGGCGGGAGGGCCTCAATGAGCAGTTCTTC; CDR3: CAISGGREGLNEQFF; D: TRBD2; V: TRBV10-3; size: few; J: TRBJ2-1
DNA: TGTGCCATCAGTGAGACGGAGACAGAAAACTATGGCTACACCTTC; CDR3: CAISETETENYGYTF; D: -; V: TRBV10-3; size: -; J: TRBJ1-2
DNA: TGTGCCAGCAGCTCTCTTCAACAGGGCCCTTCCTACGAGCAGTACTTC; CDR3: CASSSLQQGPSYEQYF; D: -; V: TRBV7-9; size: -; J: TRBJ2-7
DNA: TGTGCCAGCAGCCAAGTAGGGGATCCGACCTATGGCTACACCTTC; CDR3: CASSQVGDPTYGYTF; D: -; V: TRBV14; size: -; J: TRBJ1-2
DNA: TGCGCCAGCAGTGAGGATGGGGTATCACCCCTCCACTTT; CDR3: CASSEDGVSPLHF; D: -; V: TRBV10-1; size: -; J: TRBJ1-6
DNA: TGTGCCAGCAGTTTATCGGGAGGTCGGACTGAAGCTTTCTTT; CDR3: CASSLSGGRTEAFF; D: -; V: TRBV27; size: -; J: TRBJ1-1
DNA: TGTGCCAGCAGCAAGAGTGGCAGCAATCAGCCCCAGCATTTT; CDR3: CASSKSGSNQPQHF; D: -; V: TRBV21-1; size: few; J: TRBJ1-5
DNA: TGTGCCAGTAGTCCCCGGGCGGGAGGGCCGTCTGAGCAGTTCTTC; CDR3: CASSPRAGGPSEQFF; D: TRBD2; V: TRBV19; size: -; J: TRBJ2-1
DNA: TGTGCCAGCACTAGCGGCTACACAGATACGCAGTATTTT; CDR3: CASTSGYTDTQYF; D: TRBD2; V: TRBV2; size: -; J: TRBJ2-3
DNA: TGTGCCAGCAGACACGGGGGGGCGGCTGAGCAGTACTTC; CDR3: CASRHGGAAEQYF; D: TRBD2; V: TRBV28; size: -; J: TRBJ2-7
DNA: TGCGCCAGCAGCCTCGACAACTCTAACTATGGCTACACCTTC; CDR3: CASSLDNSNYGYTF; D: -; V: TRBV5-1; size: -; J: TRBJ1-2
DNA: TGTGCCAGCAGCTCCAAGACAGGAGGATACGAGCAGTACTTC; CDR3: CASSSKTGGYEQYF; D: -; V: TRBV7-2; size: -; J: TRBJ2-7
DNA: TGTGCCATCAGTTCCCCTGTCGACACCGGGGAGCTGTTTTTT; CDR3: CAISSPVDTGELFF; D: -; V: TRBV10-3; size: -; J: TRBJ2-2
DNA: TGCGCCAGCAGCAGGACAGGCCCAGATACGCAGTATTTT; CDR3: CASSRTGPDTQYF; D: TRBD1; V: TRBV5-1; size: -; J: TRBJ2-3
DNA: TGTGCCAGCAGCCTCGACGGAAACTATGGCTACACCTTC; CDR3: CASSLDGNYGYTF; D: -; V: TRBV6-6; size: -; J: TRBJ1-2
DNA: TGTGCTAGTGGTTTGGTAGTCAGGGGGCAGGCTAATGAAAAACTGTTTTTT; CDR3: CASGLVVRGQANEKLFF; D: TRBD1; V: TRBV12-5; size: -; J: TRBJ1-4
DNA: TGTGCCAGCAGCCTAGGCCGGGACAGGGGGAACAATGAGCAGTTCTTC; CDR3: CASSLGRDRGNNEQFF; D: TRBD1; V: TRBV11-2; size: -; J: TRBJ2-1
DNA: TGTGCCAGCTCACCACCAGCGACAGGCCATTCCTACGAGCAGTACTTC; CDR3: CASSPPATGHSYEQYF; D: -; V: TRBV18; size: few; J: TRBJ2-7
DNA: TGCAGCGTTGACAGGGTGTACGAAGCTTTCTTT; CDR3: CSVDRVYEAFF; D: -; V: TRBV29-1; size: -; J: TRBJ1-1
DNA: TGCAGTGGACGTCCGATGACAGATACGCAGTATTTT; CDR3: CSGRPMTDTQYF; D: -; V: TRBV29-1; size: -; J: TRBJ2-3
DNA: TGTGCCAGCAGTTTATCCGGGACCGCGGCCGGGGAGCTGTTTTTT; CDR3: CASSLSGTAAGELFF; D: -; V: TRBV27; size: few; J: TRBJ2-2
DNA: TGTGCCAGCAGCTTATCCAGGGCGGTAACTGGAAACACCATATATTTT; CDR3: CASSLSRAVTGNTIYF; D: -; V: TRBV7-2; size: -; J: TRBJ1-3
DNA: TGTGCCAGCAGCGCGGGACAGAGCAATGAAAAACTGTTTTTT; CDR3: CASSAGQSNEKLFF; D: TRBD1; V: TRBV9; size: -; J: TRBJ1-4
DNA: TGTGCCAGCAGCTCCTTTACCGGACAGGCGCGGGGCACTGAAGCTTTCTTT; CDR3: CASSSFTGQARGTEAFF; D: TRBD1; V: TRBV7-6; size: -; J: TRBJ1-1
DNA: TGTGCCAGCAGCCCCCAGGGTCGCGACGAGCAGTACTTC; CDR3: CASSPQGRDEQYF; D: -; V: TRBV13; size: -; J: TRBJ2-7
DNA: TGTGCCAGCAGCTCTAGACTAGATCTCTCCTACGAGCAGTACTTC; CDR3: CASSSRLDLSYEQYF; D: -; V: TRBV7-8; size: -; J: TRBJ2-7
DNA: TGTGCCAGCAGTGACAGCTATGGCTACACCTTC; CDR3: CASSDSYGYTF; D: -; V: TRBV6-4; size: few; J: TRBJ1-2
DNA: TGTGCCAGCAGCCGAGCGACAGGGGGAATGAACACTGAAGCTTTCTTT; CDR3: CASSRATGGMNTEAFF; D: TRBD1; V: TRBV5-6; size: -; J: TRBJ1-1
DNA: TGTGCCATCAGTGAGTCGGGGGCTGAGAACACTGAAGCTTTCTTT; CDR3: CAISESGAENTEAFF; D: -; V: TRBV10-3; size: -; J: TRBJ1-1
DNA: TGTGCCAGCAGCTTAGCCCGGGATGGGGAAGCTTTCTTT; CDR3: CASSLARDGEAFF; D: -; V: TRBV7-2; size: -; J: TRBJ1-1
DNA: TGCGCCAGCAGCCAATTCGCGGGAGCCACGGGCTATGGCTACACCTTC; CDR3: CASSQFAGATGYGYTF; D: -; V: TRBV4-1; size: -; J: TRBJ1-2
DNA: TGTGCCAGCAGCCTCGGACTAGCGGGAGGGTTAACAGATACGCAGTATTTT; CDR3: CASSLGLAGGLTDTQYF; D: TRBD2; V: TRBV5-4; size: -; J: TRBJ2-3
DNA: TGCGCCAGCAGCTTTGAGGTACAGGGGGGCATTCAGTACTTC; CDR3: CASSFEVQGGIQYF; D: TRBD1; V: TRBV5-1; size: once; J: TRBJ2-4